This T cell receptor (beta chain) comes out of a study of control samples from healthy donors and cancer patients. In germline, CDR1 is GTSNPN, CDR2 SVGIG (reference sequence). With V trimmed by 3 bases and J by 7 bases, 5 bases remained unmatched. The length of the CDR3 is 14 residues. Clones were sequenced by immunoSEQ multiplex PCR, and TCRdb holds only the in-frame ones, with some missing. Among 100,000 to 150,000 clones, approximately 92% were seen once, and the ten largest hold 2% to 3%. The receptor comes from a middle-aged man in good health. The rearrangement links TRBV30 to TRBJ1-4; 10 bases map to TRBD1. The sequencing sample was made of blood. This chain's CDR3 is CAWSPRTGGEKLFF. The DNA of the CDR3 is TGTGCCTGGAGCCCCCGGACAGGGGGTGAAAAACTGTTTTTT.